One T cell receptor beta chain is described in this entry. This clonotype has a count of ten or more. Its antigen is still unknown. Base qualities are not recorded, but no much larger clone differs from it by a single base. The sample comes from a study of T cells in Graves' hyperthyroidism and ophthalmopathy (dated by TCRdb to about 2019). A note on the overall study: Peripheral blood was collected at initial diagnosis, before any treatment. To identify distinguishing TCR V-J signatures, a discovery cohort of some 100 patients was used, comprising roughly 45 with Graves' ophthalmopathy and 57 with stable Graves' hyperthyroidism. Prospective prediction of ophthalmopathy was tested in an independent validation cohort of some 20 hyperthyroidism patients and around 16 patients who later progressed to ophthalmopathy. The 100 or so discovery patients were randomly divided into training and test sets at a 7:3 ratio. The study also compared thyroid tissue and blood T-cell repertoires from about six Graves' hyperthyroidism patients. Following sampling, methimazole starting at 30 mg daily was given to hyperthyroidism patients, and high-dose intravenous methylprednisolone was given to ophthalmopathy patients. The paper reports TCR Vbeta CDR3 sequencing of over 120 peripheral blood samples: 40 or so ophthalmopathy, fewer than 80 hyperthyroidism and around 17 progressor patients.

The TCR beta CDR3 regions were amplified from the RNA transcripts. The TCR CDR3 was subjected to a first round of RT-PCR using the HTBI primer set and the Qiagen OneStep RT-PCR kit. The libraries were constructed in a second round of multiplex PCR and then size-selected and purified. Libraries were sequenced paired-end with 100 bp reads on an Illumina HiSeq2000. In the source study's methods: SOAPnuke was used to process the raw data, removing reads that contained adapters or uncalled bases, had a mean Phred below 15, or lacked an exact match to the constant primer or identifier. High-quality paired reads were merged with COPE v1.2.5, and unique nucleotide sequences were defined as clonotypes. MiTCR v1.1 was used to align the clonotypes against IMGT TRBV, TRBD and TRBJ reference segments. Analysis was restricted to V-J combinations with a frequency above 0.0001, which covered roughly 99% of repertoires. The TCS score was defined as the ratio of F50 (clonal expansion) to E x V (chaos), calculated using BLOSUM62-based TCRdist between CDR3 peptides within each V-J. Welch's t-statistics and random forest reduced just over 500 V-J features to 13, which were used in a naive Bayes classifier (R e1071). TCRdb reanalyzed the raw reads on its own, using fastp at Q25 for trimming and MiXCR for clone calling, and kept in-frame beta chains. Rows merge per CDR3 protein into single entries with the most common DNA and genes. The V and J calls were not made by the authors but by TCRdb's processing. A total of about 300,000 distinct CDR3 sequences appear in this sample, roughly 15% of them only once. Roughly 31% of the sample goes to the ten largest clones.

Stable Graves' hyperthyroidism was defined as the absence of progression to ophthalmopathy over 18 months of follow-up. Hyperthyroidism patients were newly diagnosed, had a disease duration of under 2 months, and were aged 18 to 65 years. Any patient with an uncontrolled infection, another autoimmune disease, pregnancy or lactation was excluded. Diagnoses relied on clinical symptoms, serum thyroxine and TRAb, thyroid ultrasound and orbital computed tomography. Ficoll-Paque density gradient centrifugation was used to isolate PBMCs from 9.5 to 10 ml of fresh peripheral blood. Trizol reagent was used to extract total RNA, and RNA quality was then checked on an Agilent 2100 Bioanalyzer. Points the paper makes about the study in general: Ophthalmopathy was separated from stable hyperthyroidism by a 13 V-J signature model, with approximately 89% sensitivity and just over 81% specificity obtained in cross-validation and 80%/75% obtained in testing. No statistical method was used to fix the sample size in advance, and group allocation was not hidden from the investigators. Most expanded thyroid clonotypes (frequency above 0.001) were also found in blood, which suggests that blood repertoires may mirror thyroid immune responses. In validation, the model predicted progression to ophthalmopathy with over 65% sensitivity and around 72% specificity, a median of about six months before onset.

According to the germline V gene (reference sequence), CDR1 reads LGHDT and CDR2 reads YNNKEL. V has 1 base trimmed and J has 4 bases trimmed; junction bases matching no gene number 1. Reading from cysteine to phenylalanine, the CDR3 counts 14 amino acids. Only the CDR3 region is kept as DNA, spanning 42 bases read in frame from base 1. Sequencing input: blood. This clonotype originated in a man aged 30 to 39 with Graves' hyperthyroidism. The receptor chain draws on TRBV3-1 and TRBJ2-5, with 9 bases matching TRBD1. The CDR3 region has the sequence CASSQATGGETQYF. In nucleotide form, the sequence is TGTGCCAGCAGCCAAGCGACAGGGGGAGAGACCCAGTACTTC.